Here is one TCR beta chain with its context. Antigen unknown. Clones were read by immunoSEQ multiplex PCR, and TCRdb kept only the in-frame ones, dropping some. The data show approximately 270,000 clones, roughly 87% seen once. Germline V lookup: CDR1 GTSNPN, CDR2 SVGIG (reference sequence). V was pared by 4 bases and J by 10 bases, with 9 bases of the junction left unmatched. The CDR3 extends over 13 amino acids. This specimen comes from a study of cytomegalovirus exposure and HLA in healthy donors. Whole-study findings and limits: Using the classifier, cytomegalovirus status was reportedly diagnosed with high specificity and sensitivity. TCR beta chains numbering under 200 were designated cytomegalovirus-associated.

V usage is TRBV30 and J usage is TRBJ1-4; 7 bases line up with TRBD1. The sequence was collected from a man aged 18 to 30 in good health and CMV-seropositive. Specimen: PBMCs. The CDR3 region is CAWNLQGTGKLFF. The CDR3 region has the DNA TGTGCCTGGAACCTACAGGGGACGGGAAAACTGTTTTTT.